These 31 T cell receptor beta chains were all obtained from the same sample, sequenced in a study of shared clonotypes between healthy human individuals. In the naive CD8 group, cells lacked CD45RO and were positively selected for CCR7, so terminally differentiated effector memory CD45RA+ cells were left out. Sequencing used immunoSEQ multiplex PCR; TCRdb keeps in-frame clones, though not all of them. The sample contains about 2 million clones, approximately 95% of which appear only once. The sequencing input was naive CD8+ T cells sorted from blood. The receptor source for this set is a man in his late teens or twenties in good health.

The chain couples TRBV30 to TRBJ2-2; no reliable D call. The CDR3 sequence is 12 residues long. Germline V lookup: CDR1 GTSNPN, CDR2 SVGIG (reference sequence). The ends were cut back, 3 bases at V and 6 bases at J, with 8 bases in the middle. As DNA, the CDR3 is TGTGCCTGGAGGCCGGATGCCGGGGAGCTGTTTTTT. Encoded protein: CAWRPDAGELFF.

The table lists this clone with a count of one. The chain links TRBV5-8 to TRBJ2-7, with D possibly being TRBD1 (6 bases). V shed 2 bases and J shed 1 base, with 13 bases lying between them. The germline V gene encodes CDR1 SGHTS and CDR2 YDEGEE. The length of the CDR3 is 15 residues. Written as DNA, the CDR3 is TGTGCCAGCAGCTTAGGGGGACCGAGATCCTACGAGCAGTACTTC. Its protein product is CASSLGGPRSYEQYF.

V and J are TRBV10-1 and TRBJ2-3, with 7 bases fitting TRBD1. CDR3 length: 15 amino acids. In germline, CDR1 is WNHNN, CDR2 SYGVQD (reference sequence). Trimming cost V 4 bases and J 1 base; bases outside gene matches: 5. The CDR3 nucleotides read TGCGCCAGCAGTGGGGGACAGAGACGCACAGATACGCAGTATTTT. The encoded protein is CASSGGQRRTDTQYF.

J is TRBJ2-3 and V is TRBV6-6; TRBD2 matches at 8 bases. J lost 2 bases, V lost 4 bases, and 5 bases had no gene match. From germline, CDR1 is MNHNY and CDR2 SVGAGI (reference sequence). The CDR3 loop spans 15 amino acids. The CDR3 DNA reads TGTGCCAGCAGTTTCACAGCGGGAGCCACAGATACGCAGTATTTT. The encoded protein is CASSFTAGATDTQYF.

V gene TRBV5-6 combines with J gene TRBJ2-1; possibly TRBD1 for D (5 bases). Germline V CDR1 and CDR2: SGHDT, YYEEEE. CDR3 length: 16 residues. V was shortened by 5 bases and J by 4 bases, with 19 bases between the two germline ends. The CDR3 reads CASSLRDRHLYNEQFF. CDR3 sequence (DNA): TGTGCCAGCAGTTTGCGTGACAGACACCTTTACAATGAGCAGTTCTTC.

This rearrangement joins TRBV27 to TRBJ2-7; D might be TRBD2 (6 bases). The CDR3 is 13 residues long. Germline assignment: CDR1 MNHEY and CDR2 SMNVEV (reference sequence). The germline V and J ends were trimmed by 6 bases and 0 bases, with 9 bases remaining between them. Here the CDR3 DNA reads TGTGCCAGCAGGGAGGGGCCCTCCTACGAGCAGTACTTC. This translates into CASREGPSYEQYF.

The chain recombines TRBV5-6 with TRBJ2-5, with 9 bases identical to TRBD1. Germline values: CDR1 SGHDT, CDR2 YYEEEE. This CDR3 comprises 14 residues. V was clipped by 4 bases and J by 5 bases; unmatched bases: 6. CDR3 region: CASSTGTGPETQYF. CDR3 DNA sequence: TGTGCCAGCAGCACCGGGACAGGGCCCGAGACCCAGTACTTC.

The chain carries TRBV4-1 and TRBJ2-1; 12 positions match TRBD2. The trim removed 1 base at V and 2 bases at J, leaving 0 bases unmatched. CDR1 MGHRA and CDR2 YSYEKL come from the germline V gene. CDR3 length: 16 residues. CDR3 loop: CASSQGLAGAYNEQFF. The CDR3 nucleotides read TGCGCCAGCAGCCAAGGACTAGCGGGAGCCTACAATGAGCAGTTCTTC.

The rearrangement uses TRBV6-1 and TRBJ1-6; the D gene is possibly TRBD1 (6 bases). Germline CDR1 and CDR2: MNHNS and SASEGT. This CDR3 contains 18 residues. Trimming removed 0 bases from V and 0 bases from J, with 12 bases in between. CDR3 loop: CASSEAQGVSSYNSPLHF. The CDR3 region has the DNA TGTGCCAGCAGTGAAGCACAGGGAGTCAGCTCCTATAATTCACCCCTCCACTTT.

This rearrangement joins TRBV29-1 to TRBJ2-7; D is uncertain. V shed 0 bases and J shed 0 bases, with 6 bases lying between them. Germline CDR1 and CDR2: SQVTM and ANQGSEA. This CDR3 is built from 13 residues. The CDR3 loop reads CSVEDPSSYEQYF. DNA for the CDR3: TGCAGCGTTGAAGACCCTAGCTCCTACGAGCAGTACTTC.

The chain recombines TRBV30 with TRBJ1-1, with a possible D match to TRBD1 (5 bases). Germline V gene lookup returns CDR1 GTSNPN and CDR2 SVGIG (reference sequence). The ends were cut back, 4 bases at V and 6 bases at J, with 9 bases in the middle. CDR3 length: 11 residues. CDR3 sequence reads: CAWTTTAEAFF. CDR3 nucleotide sequence: TGTGCCTGGACCACGACAGCTGAAGCTTTCTTT.

The chain uses TRBV7-2 and TRBJ2-4; 12 positions match TRBD2. With V trimmed by 2 bases and J by 6 bases, 8 bases remained unmatched. Germline CDR1 is SGHTA and CDR2 is FQGNSA. The CDR3 consists of 17 residues. CDR3 sequence reads: CASSLRLAGELLNIQYF. DNA of the CDR3: TGTGCCAGCAGCTTACGACTAGCGGGAGAGCTTCTAAACATTCAGTACTTC.

V is TRBV7-9 and J is TRBJ2-5; the match to TRBD2 covers 11 bases. The germline gives CDR1 SEHNR, CDR2 FQNEAQ (reference sequence). V lost 8 bases to trimming and J lost 1 base; unmatched junction nucleotides: 6. The CDR3 totals 15 residues. DNA for the CDR3: TGTGCCAGCGGGGGACTAGCGGCCCTCCAAGAGACCCAGTACTTC. Translating gives CASGGLAALQETQYF.

The chain recombines TRBV27 with TRBJ2-5; TRBD1 matches at 8 bases. The V gene end was trimmed by 6 bases and the J gene end by 4 bases; junction bases not matched to a gene: 4. The CDR3 length is 13 residues. Germline CDR1 reads MNHEY; CDR2 reads SMNVEV (reference sequence). CDR3 sequence reads: CASRPDRGETQYF. The CDR3 nucleotides read TGTGCCAGCAGACCCGACAGGGGAGAGACCCAGTACTTC.

This clone came up a few times. Within the sample, other DNA sequences also encode this same CDR3. The chain carries TRBV27 and TRBJ2-7; D assignment may be TRBD1 or TRBD2 (5 bases each). The CDR3 is 14 residues long. Trimming cost V 3 bases and J 0 bases, with 9 bases left between them. The germline gives CDR1 MNHEY, CDR2 SMNVEV (reference sequence). The CDR3 DNA reads as TGTGCCAGCAGTTTTCGGGGCAGCTCCTACGAGCAGTACTTC. Amino acid sequence: CASSFRGSSYEQYF.

The V and J genes are TRBV2 and TRBJ2-1, with 7 positions matching TRBD2. This CDR3 has 16 residues. Germline V lookup: CDR1 SNHLY, CDR2 FYNNEI. The V and J ends lost 6 bases and 2 bases, in that order; junction bases with no gene match: 10. The chain's CDR3 is CASRGSGGGAYNEQFF. The CDR3 coding sequence is TGTGCCAGCAGGGGTTCGGGCGGGGGAGCCTACAATGAGCAGTTCTTC.

J is TRBJ1-6 and V is TRBV7-6, with TRBD1 matching over 7 bases. The CDR3 totals 12 residues. Germline V gene sequence: CDR1 SGHVS, CDR2 FNYEAQ. V gave up 6 bases and J gave up 9 bases; unmatched junction bases: 2. The CDR3 DNA is TGTGCCAGCAGGACAGGGACTTCACCCCTCCACTTT. This codes for CASRTGTSPLHF.

The chain carries TRBV28 and TRBJ2-5; D is unclear. Per the germline V gene, CDR1 is MDHEN and CDR2 is SYDVKM. The CDR3 has 13 residues. The V and J ends lost 3 bases and 5 bases respectively, with 10 bases between them. CDR3 DNA sequence: TGTGCCAGCAGTTTTCCATCCCCGGAGACCCAGTACTTC. It translates to CASSFPSPETQYF.

The V gene is TRBV6-5, the J gene TRBJ2-2, with 7 bases aligning to TRBD1. J gave up 4 bases and V 5 bases, and 7 bases lay outside the gene matches. This CDR3 has 15 residues. Per the germline V gene, CDR1 is MNHEY and CDR2 is SVGAGI. DNA of the CDR3: TGTGCCAGCAGTCAGACAGGGTCGGGCACCGGGGAGCTGTTTTTT. Translation gives CASSQTGSGTGELFF.

This clone has more than one count but fewer than ten. The sample holds other DNA sequences that translate to the same CDR3. This rearrangement joins TRBV28 to TRBJ2-7; possible D gene TRBD2, 6 bases. Germline V gene sequence: CDR1 MDHEN, CDR2 SYDVKM. The CDR3 runs 12 residues. V lost 2 bases and J lost 5, with 7 bases in between. CDR3 sequence: CASSLREDEQYF. CDR3 bases: TGTGCCAGCAGTTTAAGGGAGGACGAGCAGTACTTC.

CDR3 in amino acids: CASSERSGTLDTQYF. The CDR3 coding sequence is TGCGCCAGCAGTGAGAGGAGCGGAACTTTGGATACGCAGTATTTT. The chain combines TRBV10-2 with TRBJ2-3, with D perhaps matching TRBD2 (5 bases). Germline CDR1 and CDR2: WSHSY and SAAADI. V was cut by 2 bases and J by 6 bases, with 15 bases left in between. The CDR3 has 15 amino acids.

The chain recombines TRBV19 with TRBJ1-1; D not certain. This CDR3 has 13 amino acids. The V end was cut by 6 bases, the J end by 7 bases, with 15 bases between. The germline CDR1 and CDR2 sequences are LNHDA and SQIVND (reference sequence). The CDR3 protein is CASSPGGGNEAFF. CDR3 in DNA: TGTGCCAGTAGCCCCGGTGGCGGTAATGAAGCTTTCTTT.

This chain links TRBV7-9 with TRBJ2-7; D not certain. The CDR3 totals 15 residues. Trimming took off 4 bases at V and 2 bases at J, with 15 bases between the two ends. CDR1 is SEHNR and CDR2 is FQNEAQ in the germline V gene (reference sequence). The CDR3 coding sequence is TGTGCCAGCAGCTCATCGGACCGGTACACCTACGAGCAGTACTTC. This translates into CASSSSDRYTYEQYF.

The V call is TRBV13, the J call TRBJ2-3; weak D call: TRBD1 (6 bases). V lost 4 bases to trimming and J lost 0 bases, with 23 bases between them. Germline lookup yields CDR1 PRHDT and CDR2 FYEKMQ (reference sequence). CDR3 length: 19 residues. CDR3 nucleotide sequence: TGTGCCAGCAGCTCCTACTCGGCGGACAGCGCCACTAGCACAGATACGCAGTATTTT. Residues: CASSSYSADSATSTDTQYF.

This chain links TRBV10-3 with TRBJ2-2, with a tentative D call TRBD2 (5 bases). Deletions cut 2 bases from V and 2 bases from J, with 9 bases between. CDR1 is ENHRY, CDR2 SYGVKD, per germline. The CDR3 has 15 amino acids. The CDR3 sequence: CAISEEGLNTGELFF. The CDR3 DNA is TGTGCCATCAGTGAGGAAGGACTCAACACCGGGGAGCTGTTTTTT.

V usage is TRBV4-1 and J usage is TRBJ1-1; D is perhaps TRBD1 (5 bases). This CDR3 region has 13 residues. The V gene lost 4 bases and the J gene lost 4 bases, with 10 bases spanning the gap. Germline V CDR1 and CDR2: MGHRA, YSYEKL. CDR3 in DNA: TGCGCCAGCAGCCCCAGGGTTTCCACTGAAGCTTTCTTT. Translating it yields CASSPRVSTEAFF.

The rearrangement links TRBV13 to TRBJ2-7; TRBD2 might be the D (5 bases). The CDR3 has 14 residues. V was pared by 3 bases and J by 6 bases, with 15 bases between. CDR1 and CDR2 from the germline V gene are PRHDT and FYEKMQ (reference sequence). CDR3: CASSFEEGVSEQYF. CDR3 coding DNA: TGTGCCAGCAGCTTCGAAGAGGGAGTAAGCGAGCAGTACTTC.

The sample holds one count of this clone. V and J are TRBV21-1 and TRBJ1-1; the table's D call of TRBD1 was not tested on the DNA. TRBV21-1 is labeled a pseudogene. The length of the CDR3 is 15 residues. The CDR3 DNA is TGTGCCAGCAGCGTCCGGGACAGGGGATTGAGTGAAGCTTTCTTT. Its protein is CASSVRDRGLSEAFF.

The rearrangement links TRBV6-1 to TRBJ1-6; D unresolved. Trimming pared 2 bases from V and 5 bases from J, leaving 13 bases between. This CDR3 spans 16 amino acids. In germline, CDR1 is MNHNS, CDR2 SASEGT. CDR3 loop: CASSESGFGDNSPLHF. CDR3 DNA sequence: TGTGCCAGCAGTGAATCGGGGTTCGGAGATAATTCACCCCTCCACTTT.

With respect to this clone: The same CDR3 also results from other DNA sequences found in this sample. The CDR3 spells CASSPTGDEQYF. DNA for the CDR3: TGTGCCAGCAGCCCCACCGGGGACGAGCAGTACTTC. The chain employs TRBV7-9 and TRBJ2-7, with D perhaps matching TRBD2 (5 bases). CDR3 length: 12 residues. Germline V gene lookup returns CDR1 SEHNR and CDR2 FQNEAQ (reference sequence). V lost 5 bases, J lost 5 bases, and 10 bases lay in between.

Worth noting for this clone: The sample carries other DNA sequences with the same CDR3. The V gene is TRBV29-1, the J gene TRBJ2-2; no clear D gene. CDR1 is SQVTM and CDR2 is ANQGSEA in the germline V gene. The CDR3 consists of 10 residues. Trimming shortened V by 6 bases and J by 7 bases, and 6 bases separated the two germline ends. The CDR3 DNA reads TGCAGCGTCTGGATCGGGGAGCTGTTTTTT. This codes for CSVWIGELFF.